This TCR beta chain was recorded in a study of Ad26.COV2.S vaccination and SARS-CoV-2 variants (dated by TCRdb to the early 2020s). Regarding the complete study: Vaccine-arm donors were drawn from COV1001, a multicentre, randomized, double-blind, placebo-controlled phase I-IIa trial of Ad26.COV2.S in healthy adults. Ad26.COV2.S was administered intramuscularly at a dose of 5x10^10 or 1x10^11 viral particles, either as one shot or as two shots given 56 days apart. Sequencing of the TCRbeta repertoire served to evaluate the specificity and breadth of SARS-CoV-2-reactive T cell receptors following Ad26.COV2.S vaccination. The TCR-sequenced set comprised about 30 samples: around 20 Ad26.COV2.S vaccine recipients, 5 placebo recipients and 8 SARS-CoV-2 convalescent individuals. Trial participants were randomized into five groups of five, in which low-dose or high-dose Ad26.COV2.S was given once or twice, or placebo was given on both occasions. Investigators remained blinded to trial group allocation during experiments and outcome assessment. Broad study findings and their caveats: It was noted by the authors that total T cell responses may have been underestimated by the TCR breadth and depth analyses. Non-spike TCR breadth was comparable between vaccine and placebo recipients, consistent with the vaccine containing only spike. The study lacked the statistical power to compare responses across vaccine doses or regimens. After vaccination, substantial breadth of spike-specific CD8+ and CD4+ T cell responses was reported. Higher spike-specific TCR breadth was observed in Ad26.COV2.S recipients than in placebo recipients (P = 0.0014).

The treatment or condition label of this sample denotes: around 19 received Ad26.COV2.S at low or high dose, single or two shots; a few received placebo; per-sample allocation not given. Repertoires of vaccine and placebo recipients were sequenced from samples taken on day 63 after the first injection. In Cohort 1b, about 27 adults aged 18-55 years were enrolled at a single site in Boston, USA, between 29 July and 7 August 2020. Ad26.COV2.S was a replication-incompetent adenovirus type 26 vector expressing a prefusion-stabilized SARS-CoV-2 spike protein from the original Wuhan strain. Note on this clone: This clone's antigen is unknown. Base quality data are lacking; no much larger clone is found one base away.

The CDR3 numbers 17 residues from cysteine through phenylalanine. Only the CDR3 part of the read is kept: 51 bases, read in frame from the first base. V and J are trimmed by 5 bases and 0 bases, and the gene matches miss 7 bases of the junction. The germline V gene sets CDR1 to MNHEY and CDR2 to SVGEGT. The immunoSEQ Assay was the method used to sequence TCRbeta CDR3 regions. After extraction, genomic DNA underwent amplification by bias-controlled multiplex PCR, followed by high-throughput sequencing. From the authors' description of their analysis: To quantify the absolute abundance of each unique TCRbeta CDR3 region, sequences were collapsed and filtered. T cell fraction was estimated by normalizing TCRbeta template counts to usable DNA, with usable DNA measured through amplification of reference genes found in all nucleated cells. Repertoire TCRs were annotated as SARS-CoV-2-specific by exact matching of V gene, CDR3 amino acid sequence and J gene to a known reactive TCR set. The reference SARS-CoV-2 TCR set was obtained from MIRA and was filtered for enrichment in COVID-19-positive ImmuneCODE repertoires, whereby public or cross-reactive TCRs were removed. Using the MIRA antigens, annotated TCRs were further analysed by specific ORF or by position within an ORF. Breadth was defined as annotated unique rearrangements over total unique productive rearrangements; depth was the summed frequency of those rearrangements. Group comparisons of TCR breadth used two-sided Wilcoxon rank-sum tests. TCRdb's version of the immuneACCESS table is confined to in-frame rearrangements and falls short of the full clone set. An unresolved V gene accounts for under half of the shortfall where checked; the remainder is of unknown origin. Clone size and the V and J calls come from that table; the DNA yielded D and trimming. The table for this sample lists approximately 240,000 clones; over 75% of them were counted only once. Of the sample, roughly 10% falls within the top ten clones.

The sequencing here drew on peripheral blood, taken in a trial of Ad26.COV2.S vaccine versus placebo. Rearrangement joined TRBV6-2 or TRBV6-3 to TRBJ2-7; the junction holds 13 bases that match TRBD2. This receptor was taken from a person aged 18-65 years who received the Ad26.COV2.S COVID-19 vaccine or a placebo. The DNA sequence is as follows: TGTGCCAGCAGTGGCCCGGGACTAGCGGGGTTCTCCTACGAGCAGTACTTC. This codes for CASSGPGLAGFSYEQYF.